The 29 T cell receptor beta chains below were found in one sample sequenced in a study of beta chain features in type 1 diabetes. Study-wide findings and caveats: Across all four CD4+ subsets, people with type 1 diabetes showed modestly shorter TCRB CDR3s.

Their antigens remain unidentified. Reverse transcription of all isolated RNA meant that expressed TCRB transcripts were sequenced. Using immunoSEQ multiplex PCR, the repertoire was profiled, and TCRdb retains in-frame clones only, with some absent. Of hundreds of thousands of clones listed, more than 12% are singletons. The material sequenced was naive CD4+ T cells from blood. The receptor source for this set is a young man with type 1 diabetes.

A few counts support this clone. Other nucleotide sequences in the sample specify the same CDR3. The CDR3 nucleotides read TGCGCCAGCAGCCAAGGACCCTATGGCTACACCTTC. Its protein product is CASSQGPYGYTF. The J gene is TRBJ1-2, the V gene TRBV4-3; D unclear. Trimming stripped 1 base from V and 4 bases from J, with 4 bases between. Germline loops: CDR1 LGHNA, CDR2 YSLEER. The CDR3 is made up of 12 amino acids.

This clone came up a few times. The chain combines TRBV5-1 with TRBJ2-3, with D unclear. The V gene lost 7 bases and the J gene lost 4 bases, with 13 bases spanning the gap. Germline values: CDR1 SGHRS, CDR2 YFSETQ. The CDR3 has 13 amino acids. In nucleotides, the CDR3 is TGCGCCAGCTTCGCGCTAGAAGCAGATACGCAGTATTTT. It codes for CASFALEADTQYF.

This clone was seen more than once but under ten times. The CDR3 region has the DNA TGTGCCAGCAGCCAACCCGGGACTAGCGGCACCGGGGAGCTGTTTTTT. Translation: CASSQPGTSGTGELFF. V gene TRBV14 combines with J gene TRBJ2-2; 11 nucleotides align to TRBD2. Looked up from germline, CDR1 is SGHDN and CDR2 is FVKESK. This CDR3 spans 16 amino acids. The trim removed 2 bases at V and 4 bases at J, leaving 3 bases unmatched.

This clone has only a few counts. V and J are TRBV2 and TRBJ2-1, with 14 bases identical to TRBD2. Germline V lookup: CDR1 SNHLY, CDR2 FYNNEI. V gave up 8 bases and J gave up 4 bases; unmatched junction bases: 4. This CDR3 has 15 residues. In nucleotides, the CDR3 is TGTGCCAGCGCCCGACTAGCGGGGGGGTACAATGAGCAGTTCTTC. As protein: CASARLAGGYNEQFF.

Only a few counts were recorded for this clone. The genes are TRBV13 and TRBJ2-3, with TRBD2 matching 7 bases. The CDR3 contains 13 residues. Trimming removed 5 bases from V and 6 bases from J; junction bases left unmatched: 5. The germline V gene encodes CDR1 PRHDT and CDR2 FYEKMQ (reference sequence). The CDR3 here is CASSRTSVDTQYF. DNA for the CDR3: TGTGCCAGCAGCCGGACTAGTGTGGATACGCAGTATTTT. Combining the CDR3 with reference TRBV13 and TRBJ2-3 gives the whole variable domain AAGVIQSPRHLIKEKRETATLKCYPIPRHDTVYWYQQGPGQDPQFLISFYEKMQSDKGSIPDRFSAQQFSDYHSELNMSSLELGDSALYFCASSRTSVDTQYFGPGTRLTVL.

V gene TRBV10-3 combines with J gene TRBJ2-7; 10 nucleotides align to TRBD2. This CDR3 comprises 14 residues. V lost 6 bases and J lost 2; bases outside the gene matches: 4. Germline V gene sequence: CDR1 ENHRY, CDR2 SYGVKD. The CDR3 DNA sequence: TGTGCCATCAGGGTAGCGGGAGGAACCTACGAGCAGTACTTC. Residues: CAIRVAGGTYEQYF.

The CDR3 region is CASSPNRGREINEQYF. The CDR3 nucleotides read TGCGCCAGCAGCCCGAACAGGGGGCGCGAAATCAACGAGCAGTACTTC. V and J are TRBV4-1 and TRBJ2-7, with 9 bases identical to TRBD1. There are 16 residues in the CDR3. Germline CDR1 MGHRA, CDR2 YSYEKL. J gave up 5 bases and V 4 bases, and 12 bases lay outside the gene matches.

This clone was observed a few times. CDR3 sequence: CASRRQGTHSGANVLTF. Written as DNA, the CDR3 is TGTGCCAGTAGGAGACAGGGAACCCACTCTGGGGCCAACGTCCTGACTTTC. The J gene is TRBJ2-6, the V gene TRBV19; 7 bases agree with TRBD1. The length of the CDR3 is 17 residues. Losses at the gene ends were 6 bases for V and 0 bases for J; bases not matched to a gene: 8. Germline CDR1 and CDR2: LNHDA and SQIVND (reference sequence). The full variable domain, in which reference TRBV19 and TRBJ2-6 provide the parts outside the CDR3, is DGGITQSPKYLFRKEGQNVTLSCEQNLNHDAMYWYRQDPGQGLRLIYYSQIVNDFQKGDIAEGYSVSREKKESFPLTVTSAQKNPTAFYLCASRRQGTHSGANVLTFGAGSRLTVL.

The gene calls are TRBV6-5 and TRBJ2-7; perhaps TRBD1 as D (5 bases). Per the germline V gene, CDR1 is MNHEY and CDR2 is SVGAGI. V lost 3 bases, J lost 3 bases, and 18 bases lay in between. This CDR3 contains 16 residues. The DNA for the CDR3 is TGTGCCAGCAGTTATCAGGGTAACCTGGATGTCTACGAGCAGTACTTC. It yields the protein CASSYQGNLDVYEQYF.

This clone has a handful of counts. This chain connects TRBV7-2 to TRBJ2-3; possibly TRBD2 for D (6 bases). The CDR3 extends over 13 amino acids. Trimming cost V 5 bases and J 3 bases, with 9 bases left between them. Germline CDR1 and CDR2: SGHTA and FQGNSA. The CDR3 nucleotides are TGTGCCAGCAGCGGTAGCGGTACAGATACGCAGTATTTT. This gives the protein CASSGSGTDTQYF.

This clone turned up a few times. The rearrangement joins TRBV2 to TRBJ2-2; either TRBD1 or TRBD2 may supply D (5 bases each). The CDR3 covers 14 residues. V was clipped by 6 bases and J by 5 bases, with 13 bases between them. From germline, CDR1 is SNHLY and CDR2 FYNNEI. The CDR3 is CASRNGTRTGELFF. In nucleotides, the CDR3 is TGTGCCAGCAGGAACGGGACGAGAACCGGGGAGCTGTTTTTT.

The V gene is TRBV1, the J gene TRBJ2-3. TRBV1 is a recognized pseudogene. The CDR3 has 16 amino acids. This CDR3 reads CTSSQAGTSSTDTQYF. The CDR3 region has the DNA TGCACCAGCAGCCAGGCCGGGACCTCATCCACAGATACGCAGTATTTT.

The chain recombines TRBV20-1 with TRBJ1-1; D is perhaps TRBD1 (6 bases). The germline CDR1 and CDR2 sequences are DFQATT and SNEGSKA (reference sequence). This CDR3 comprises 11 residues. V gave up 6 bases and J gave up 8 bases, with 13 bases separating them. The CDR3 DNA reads TGCAGTGCCCGGGACATCAGAGAAGCTTTCTTT. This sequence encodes CSARDIREAFF.

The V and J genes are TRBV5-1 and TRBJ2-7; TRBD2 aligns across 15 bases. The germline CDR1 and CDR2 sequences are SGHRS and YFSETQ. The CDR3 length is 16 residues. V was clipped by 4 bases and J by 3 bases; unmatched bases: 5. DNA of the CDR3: TGCGCCAGCAGCGGAGGGACTAGCGGGAGGAACTACGAGCAGTACTTC. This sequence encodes CASSGGTSGRNYEQYF.

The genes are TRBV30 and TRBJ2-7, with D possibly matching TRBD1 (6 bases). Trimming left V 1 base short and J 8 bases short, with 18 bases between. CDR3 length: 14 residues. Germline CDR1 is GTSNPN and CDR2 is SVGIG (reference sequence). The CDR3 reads CAWSATGPVGQQYF. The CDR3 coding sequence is TGTGCCTGGAGTGCGACAGGTCCGGTTGGACAGCAGTACTTC.

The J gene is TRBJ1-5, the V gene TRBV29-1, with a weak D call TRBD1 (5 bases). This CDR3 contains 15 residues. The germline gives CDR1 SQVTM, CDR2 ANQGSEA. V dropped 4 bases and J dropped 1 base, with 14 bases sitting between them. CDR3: CSVAFQGGSNQPQHF. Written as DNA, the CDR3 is TGCAGCGTTGCTTTCCAGGGTGGGAGCAATCAGCCCCAGCATTTT.

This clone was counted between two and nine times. CDR3 loop: CASSDGRVNTEAFF. DNA of the CDR3: TGCGCCAGCAGTGACGGCAGGGTGAACACTGAAGCTTTCTTT. The chain recombines TRBV10-1 with TRBJ1-1, with TRBD1 as a possible D gene (5 bases). V shed 3 bases and J shed 0 bases, with 8 bases lying between them. The CDR3 loop spans 14 amino acids. The germline CDR1 and CDR2 sequences are WNHNN and SYGVQD (reference sequence).

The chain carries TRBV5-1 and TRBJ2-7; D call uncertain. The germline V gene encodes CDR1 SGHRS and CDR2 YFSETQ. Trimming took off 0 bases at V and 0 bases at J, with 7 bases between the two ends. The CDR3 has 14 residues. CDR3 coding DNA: TGCGCCAGCAGCTTGGGCGACAACTCCTACGAGCAGTACTTC. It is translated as CASSLGDNSYEQYF.

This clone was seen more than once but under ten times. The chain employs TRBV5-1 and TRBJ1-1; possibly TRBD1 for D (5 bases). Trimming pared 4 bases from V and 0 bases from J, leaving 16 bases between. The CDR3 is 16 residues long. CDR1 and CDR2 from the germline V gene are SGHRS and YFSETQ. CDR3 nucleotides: TGCGCCAGCAGCCCGGGACCTCACAGCATGAACACTGAAGCTTTCTTT. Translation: CASSPGPHSMNTEAFF.

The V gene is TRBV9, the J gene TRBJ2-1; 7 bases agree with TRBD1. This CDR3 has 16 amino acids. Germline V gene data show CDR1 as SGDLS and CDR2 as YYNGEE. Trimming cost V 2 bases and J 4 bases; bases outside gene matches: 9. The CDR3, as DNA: TGTGCCAGCAGCGTGGCCACAGGGGTCCTTTACAATGAGCAGTTCTTC. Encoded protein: CASSVATGVLYNEQFF.

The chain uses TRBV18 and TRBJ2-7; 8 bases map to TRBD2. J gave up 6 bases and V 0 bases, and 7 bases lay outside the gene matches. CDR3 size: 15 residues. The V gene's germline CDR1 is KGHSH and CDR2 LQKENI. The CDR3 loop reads CASSPPASGPVEQYF. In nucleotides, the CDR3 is TGTGCCAGCTCACCACCGGCTAGCGGGCCGGTCGAGCAGTACTTC.

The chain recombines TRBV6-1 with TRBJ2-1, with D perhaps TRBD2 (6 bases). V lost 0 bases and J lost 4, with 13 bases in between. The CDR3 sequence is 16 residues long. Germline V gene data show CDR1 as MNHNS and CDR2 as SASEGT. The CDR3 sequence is CASSEAMAGPYNEQFF. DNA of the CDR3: TGTGCCAGCAGTGAAGCGATGGCGGGGCCGTACAATGAGCAGTTCTTC.

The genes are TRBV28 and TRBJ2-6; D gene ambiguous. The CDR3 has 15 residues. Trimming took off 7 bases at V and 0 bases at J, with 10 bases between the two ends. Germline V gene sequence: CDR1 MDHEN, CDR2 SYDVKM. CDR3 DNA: TGTGCCAGCAACGCCGCCGGCTCTGGGGCCAACGTCCTGACTTTC. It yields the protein CASNAAGSGANVLTF.

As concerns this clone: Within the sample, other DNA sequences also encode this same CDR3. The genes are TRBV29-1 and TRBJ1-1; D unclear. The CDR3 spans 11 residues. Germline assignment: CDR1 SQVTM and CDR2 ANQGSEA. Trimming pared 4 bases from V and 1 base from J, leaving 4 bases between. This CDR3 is CSVGRNTEAFF. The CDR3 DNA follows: TGCAGCGTTGGACGGAACACTGAAGCTTTCTTT.

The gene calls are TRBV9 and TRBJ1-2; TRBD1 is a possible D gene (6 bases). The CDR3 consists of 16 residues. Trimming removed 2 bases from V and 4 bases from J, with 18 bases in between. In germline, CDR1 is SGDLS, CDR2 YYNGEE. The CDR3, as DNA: TGTGCCAGCAGCGTTGCCGAGGGGGATCAAGGCTATGGCTACACCTTC. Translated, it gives CASSVAEGDQGYGYTF.

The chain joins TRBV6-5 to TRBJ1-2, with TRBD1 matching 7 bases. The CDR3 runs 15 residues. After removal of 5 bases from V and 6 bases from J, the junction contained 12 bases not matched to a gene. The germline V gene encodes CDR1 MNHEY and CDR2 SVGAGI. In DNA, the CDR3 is TGTGCCAGCAGTCGCAAGACAGGGCCACTGGATGGCTACACCTTC. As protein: CASSRKTGPLDGYTF.

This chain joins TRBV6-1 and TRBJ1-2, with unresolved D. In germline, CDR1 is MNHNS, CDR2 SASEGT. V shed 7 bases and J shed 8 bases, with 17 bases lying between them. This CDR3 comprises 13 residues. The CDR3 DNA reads TGTGCCAGCAAGTATACAGTAGGGTTGGGCTACACCTTC. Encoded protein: CASKYTVGLGYTF.

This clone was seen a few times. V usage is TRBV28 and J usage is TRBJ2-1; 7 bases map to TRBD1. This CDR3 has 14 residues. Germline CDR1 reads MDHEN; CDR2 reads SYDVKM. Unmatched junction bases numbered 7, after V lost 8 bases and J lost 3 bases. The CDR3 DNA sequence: TGTGCCAGCCGAACGGGACAGATCTACAATGAGCAGTTCTTC. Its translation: CASRTGQIYNEQFF.

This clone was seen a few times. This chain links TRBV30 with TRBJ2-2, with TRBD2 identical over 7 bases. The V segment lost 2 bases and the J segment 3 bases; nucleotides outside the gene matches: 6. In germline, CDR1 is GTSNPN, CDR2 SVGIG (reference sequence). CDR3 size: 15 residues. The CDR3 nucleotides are TGTGCCTGGAGTCGGAGTACTAGCGACACCGGGGAGCTGTTTTTT. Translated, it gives CAWSRSTSDTGELFF.